These T cell receptor beta chains were read from a single sample in a study of blood T cell repertoires in COVID-19. Sequenced by immunoSEQ multiplex PCR; TCRdb stores in-frame clones only, minus some. Among more than 400,000 clones listed, approximately 86% were seen once. Sequencing was done on a sample of PBMCs or T cells enriched from blood (not recorded which). The receptor set was obtained from a woman aged 18-29 years who had recovered from COVID-19. The CDR3 runs from the conserved cysteine through the conserved F or W. D genes are given only for firm matches. Not all rows give a size; the values are once, few, many and, for expanded clones, a class.

j_call clone_size v_call d_call cdr3_nt cdr3_aa
TRBJ2-3 NA TRBV11-2 NA TGTGCCAGCAGCTTAGATCTTCAGGAGGGGTACACAGATACGCAGTATTTT CASSLDLQEGYTDTQYF
TRBJ1-1 NA TRBV7-6 NA TGTGCCAGCAGCTTTAACCAGGGCGGAGTTACTGAAGCTTTCTTT CASSFNQGGVTEAFF
TRBJ2-1 NA TRBV18 NA TGTGCCAGCTCATTTCAACCTAATCTCGGAGATGAGCAGTTCTTC CASSFQPNLGDEQFF
TRBJ2-7 NA TRBV10-1 TRBD2 TGCGCCAGCAGTGATCAAACGCGGGGGGCCGAGCAGTACTTC CASSDQTRGAEQYF
TRBJ1-1 NA TRBV5-1 NA TGCGCCAGCAGTGCTTCCCTTCAGGGACAAACTGAAGCTTTCTTT CASSASLQGQTEAFF
TRBJ1-4 many TRBV28 TRBD1 TGTGCCAGCAGCCCAGGACAGGGTGGTAATGAAAAACTGTTTTTT CASSPGQGGNEKLFF
TRBJ1-2 NA TRBV4-1 NA TGCGCCAGCAGCGACGCGCCCAAGGACAGCTACTATGGCTACACCTTC CASSDAPKDSYYGYTF
TRBJ1-1 NA TRBV29-1 NA TGCAGCGGAAAGACAGACTTGAACACTGAAGCTTTCTTT CSGKTDLNTEAFF
TRBJ2-7 NA TRBV7-9 TRBD1 TGTGCCAGCGGAGCGACAGGGATTTCCTACGAGCAGTACTTC CASGATGISYEQYF
TRBJ2-1 NA TRBV30 NA TGTGCCTGGAGTCGATCAGGTGAGCAGTTCTTC CAWSRSGEQFF